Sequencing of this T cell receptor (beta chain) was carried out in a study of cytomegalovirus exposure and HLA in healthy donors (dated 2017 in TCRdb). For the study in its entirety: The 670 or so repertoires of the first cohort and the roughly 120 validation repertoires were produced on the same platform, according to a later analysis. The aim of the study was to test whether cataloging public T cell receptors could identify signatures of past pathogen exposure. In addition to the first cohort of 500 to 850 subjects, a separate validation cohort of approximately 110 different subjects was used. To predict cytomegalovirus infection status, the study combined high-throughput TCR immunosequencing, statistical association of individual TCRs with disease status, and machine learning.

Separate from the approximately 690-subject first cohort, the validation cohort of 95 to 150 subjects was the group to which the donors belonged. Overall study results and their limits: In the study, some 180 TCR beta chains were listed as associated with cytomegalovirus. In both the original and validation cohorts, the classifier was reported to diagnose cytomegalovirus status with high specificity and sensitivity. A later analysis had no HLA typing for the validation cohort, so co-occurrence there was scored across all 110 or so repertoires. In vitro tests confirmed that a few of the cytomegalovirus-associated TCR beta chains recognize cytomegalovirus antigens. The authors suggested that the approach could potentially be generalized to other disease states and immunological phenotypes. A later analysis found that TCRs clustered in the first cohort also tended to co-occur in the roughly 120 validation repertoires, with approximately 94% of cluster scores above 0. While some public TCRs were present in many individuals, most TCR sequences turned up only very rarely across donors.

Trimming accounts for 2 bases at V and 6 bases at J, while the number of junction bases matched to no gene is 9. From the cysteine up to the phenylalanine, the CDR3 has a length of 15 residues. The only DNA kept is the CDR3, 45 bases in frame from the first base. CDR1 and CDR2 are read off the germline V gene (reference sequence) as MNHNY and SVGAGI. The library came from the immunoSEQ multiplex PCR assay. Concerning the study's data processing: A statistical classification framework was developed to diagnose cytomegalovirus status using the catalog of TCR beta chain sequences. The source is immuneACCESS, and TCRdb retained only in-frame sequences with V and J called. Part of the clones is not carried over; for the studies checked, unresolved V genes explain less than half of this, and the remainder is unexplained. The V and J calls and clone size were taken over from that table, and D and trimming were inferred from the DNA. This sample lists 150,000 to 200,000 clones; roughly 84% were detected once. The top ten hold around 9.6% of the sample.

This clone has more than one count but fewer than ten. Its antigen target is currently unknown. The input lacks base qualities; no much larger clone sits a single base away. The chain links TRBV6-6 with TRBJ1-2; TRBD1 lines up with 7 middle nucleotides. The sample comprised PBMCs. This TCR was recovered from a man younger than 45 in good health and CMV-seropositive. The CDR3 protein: CASSYPGDREDGYTF. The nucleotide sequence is TGTGCCAGCAGTTACCCGGGAGACAGGGAGGATGGCTACACCTTC.